The clone carrying this T cell receptor (beta chain) has only a few counts. Noted time point: persistent/refractory GD, antithyroid drugs over 5 years with positive TRAb. PBMC-extracted RNA yielded the TCR library. The sample comes from a study of regulatory T cells in long-lasting Graves disease. Through Arm-PCR of CDR3 regions and iRepertoire HTBI primers, TCR beta libraries were built. TCRdb ran MiXCR on the multiplex PCR reads and lists one entry per CDR3 protein. The table lists 700,000 or so distinct CDR3 sequences, around 32% of them singletons. The starting material was peripheral blood mononuclear cells (PBMCs), obtained when the disease was refractory, from a patient treated with antithyroid drugs. The source of this sequence is a female donor with Graves disease.

The CDR3: CASSRPRSSGSYEQYF. The CDR3 DNA follows: TGTGCCAGCAGCCGACCTCGTTCTAGCGGCTCCTACGAGCAGTACTTC. The V call is TRBV12-3 or TRBV12-4, the J call TRBJ2-7; 7 bases line up with TRBD2. Trimming removed 6 bases from V and 0 bases from J; junction bases left unmatched: 11. CDR3 size: 16 residues.